This T cell receptor (beta chain) was obtained from a study of radiotherapy plus CTLA-4 blockade in lung cancer. Study observations and caveats: Clones derived from tumor TCRs expanded in blood after radiotherapy plus ipilimumab. Response was reportedly best predicted by early blood T cell clone dynamics, with interferon-beta.

Enrolled patients, whose metastatic non-small-cell lung cancer was chemo-refractory, received focal radiation plus CTLA-4 blockade with ipilimumab. V lost 0 bases and J 2 bases, leaving 8 bases between the germline ends. Germline lookup yields CDR1 SGHVS and CDR2 FQNEAQ. This CDR3 has 14 residues. In the case of this clone: Antigen specificity is unknown.

Assay used: immunoSEQ multiplex PCR; TCRdb lists only in-frame clones, some missing. The sample carries about 73,000 clones, roughly 84% recorded once. The TCR originated in a human donor with non-small cell lung cancer that progressed on radiotherapy plus ipilimumab. V is TRBV7-8 and J is TRBJ2-7; D is uncertain. The specimen was peripheral blood, collected from a patient treated with radiotherapy plus ipilimumab. Here the CDR3 DNA reads TGTGCCAGCAGCTTAGCTGACGGCCCCTACGAGCAGTACTTC. Translated: CASSLADGPYEQYF.